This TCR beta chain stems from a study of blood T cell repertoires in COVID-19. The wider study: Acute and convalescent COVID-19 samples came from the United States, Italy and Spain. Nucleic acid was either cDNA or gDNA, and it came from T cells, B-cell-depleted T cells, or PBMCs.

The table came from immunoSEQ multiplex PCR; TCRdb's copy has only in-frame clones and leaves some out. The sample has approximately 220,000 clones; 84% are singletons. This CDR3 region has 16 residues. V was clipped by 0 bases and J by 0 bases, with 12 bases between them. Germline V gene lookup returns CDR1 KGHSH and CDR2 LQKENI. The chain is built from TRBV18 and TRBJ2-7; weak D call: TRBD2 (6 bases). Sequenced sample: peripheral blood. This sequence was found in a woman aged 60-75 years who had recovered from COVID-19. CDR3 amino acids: CASSPPGTLSSYEQYF. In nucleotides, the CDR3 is TGTGCCAGCTCACCACCCGGGACTTTAAGCTCCTACGAGCAGTACTTC.